The 32 T cell receptor beta chains below were found in one sample sequenced in a study of response to subunit inactivated influenza vaccine. One entry per CDR3 protein results from TCRdb running MiXCR on the RT-PCR reads. The table has 610,000 or so distinct CDR3 sequences, 12% to 15% seen once. The sequencing used PBMCs from blood, collected 11 to 12 days after vaccination. These receptors originate from a man aged 45-65 years who received an inactivated influenza vaccine.

The CDR3 region is CASSPTGTGAEKLFF. The CDR3 bases are TGTGCCAGCAGTCCTACCGGGACAGGGGCCGAAAAACTGTTTTTT. The rearrangement uses TRBV6-1 and TRBJ1-4, with TRBD1 matching over 10 bases. V dropped 5 bases and J dropped 8; count of bases not matched to a gene: 8. The CDR3 is made up of 15 amino acids. Germline V gives CDR1 MNHNS, CDR2 SASEGT.

J is TRBJ2-1 and V is TRBV14; 8 bases map to TRBD2. The V and J ends lost 0 bases and 7 bases, in that order; junction bases with no gene match: 8. The CDR3 totals 16 residues. Germline V gives CDR1 SGHDN, CDR2 FVKESK. As DNA, the CDR3 is TGTGCCAGCAGCCAAGAACAAGCGGGAGCACGGAATGAGCAGTTCTTC. It encodes CASSQEQAGARNEQFF.

This clonotype was detected only a few times. The rearrangement uses TRBV20-1 and TRBJ1-2, with D maybe TRBD1 (6 bases). The CDR3 length is 12 residues. Germline V gene sequence: CDR1 DFQATT, CDR2 SNEGSKA (reference sequence). Here the CDR3 DNA reads TGCAGCGCAGGGGATGCTAACTATGGCTACACCTTC. Residues: CSAGDANYGYTF.

This chain uses TRBV19 with TRBJ1-5; possibly TRBD1 for D (6 bases). The CDR3 runs 15 residues. Germline loops: CDR1 LNHDA, CDR2 SQIVND (reference sequence). V lost 6 bases to trimming and J lost 0 bases, with 12 bases between them. CDR3 nucleotides: TGTGCCAGTAGGAGGACAGTTTATAGCAATCAGCCCCAGCATTTT. As protein: CASRRTVYSNQPQHF.

A few counts support this clonotype. This chain connects TRBV7-8 to TRBJ1-4, with unresolved D. V was pared by 6 bases and J by 3 bases, with 14 bases between. The germline CDR1 and CDR2 sequences are SGHVS and FQNEAQ. This CDR3 has 15 amino acids. The CDR3 sequence: CASSKQMSANEKLFF. The CDR3 DNA follows: TGTGCCAGCAGTAAACAGATGTCGGCTAATGAAAAACTGTTTTTT.

The chain has TRBV29-1 and TRBJ2-3; D call uncertain. V was pared by 4 bases and J by 0 bases, with 5 bases between. The CDR3 is 12 amino acids. CDR1 and CDR2 (germline): SQVTM, ANQGSEA. The CDR3 bases are TGCAGCGTTGCCAGCAGCACAGATACGCAGTATTTT. Translating it yields CSVASSTDTQYF.

This clonotype has a count of ten or more. The chain has TRBV6-1 and TRBJ1-2; D is undetermined. This CDR3 has 15 amino acids. Germline V lookup: CDR1 MNHNS, CDR2 SASEGT. Trimming pared 1 base from V and 0 bases from J, leaving 9 bases between. CDR3 region: CASSEGRKTNYGYTF. The CDR3 nucleotides are TGTGCCAGCAGTGAAGGACGTAAGACTAACTATGGCTACACCTTC.

The chain is built from TRBV20-1 and TRBJ2-3, with 8 bases aligning to TRBD2. The CDR3 consists of 14 residues. The V gene's germline CDR1 is DFQATT and CDR2 SNEGSKA (reference sequence). V was clipped by 7 bases and J by 0 bases; unmatched bases: 6. The CDR3 coding sequence is TGCAGTGATCGAGCGGGGGTGAGCACAGATACGCAGTATTTT. Translated: CSDRAGVSTDTQYF.

This clonotype was picked up a small number of times. Because it lacks the conserved phenylalanine or tryptophan at the end, this CDR3 is likely a read error. This chain links TRBV5-1 with TRBJ2-5; no clear D. The CDR3 runs 13 residues. V was shortened by 0 bases and J by 2 bases, with 5 bases between the two germline ends. Germline CDR1 and CDR2: SGHRS and YFSETQ. The CDR3 sequence: CASSLAQQETQYL. CDR3 nucleotides: TGCGCCAGCAGCTTGGCTCAACAAGAGACCCAGTACCTC.

This clonotype was seen only a few times. The V call is TRBV24-1, the J call TRBJ1-2; D not resolved. Germline V lookup: CDR1 KGHDR, CDR2 SFDVKD. V was shortened by 0 bases and J by 2 bases, with 6 bases between the two germline ends. The CDR3 runs to 14 residues. The CDR3 bases are TGTGCCACCAGTGATTTGGGCAGAAACTATGGCTACACCTTC. Translating gives CATSDLGRNYGYTF.

This chain links TRBV27 with TRBJ2-7; 8 nucleotides align to TRBD1. CDR3 size: 12 residues. V gave up 8 bases and J gave up 6 bases; unmatched junction bases: 6. Germline V gene lookup returns CDR1 MNHEY and CDR2 SMNVEV (reference sequence). The CDR3 region is CASGWTGFEQYF. The CDR3 DNA follows: TGTGCCAGCGGTTGGACAGGGTTCGAGCAGTACTTC.

As for this clonotype: The junction departs from germline at one end; a sequencing error may be responsible. The V gene is TRBV10-3, the J gene TRBJ1-2; 7 nucleotides match TRBD1. In germline, CDR1 is ENHRY, CDR2 SYGVKD. The length of the CDR3 is 14 residues. CDR3 in amino acids: CAINEGQLSGGYTF. CDR3 DNA: TGTGCCATCAATGAGGGACAGCTATCCGGTGGCTACACCTTC.

This clonotype has just a few counts. V and J are TRBV7-2 and TRBJ2-3; 9 bases are a match to TRBD1. CDR1 and CDR2 (germline): SGHTA, FQGNSA. The CDR3 covers 13 residues. The trim removed 8 bases at V and 4 bases at J, leaving 4 bases unmatched. This CDR3 is CASATGGSDTQYF. The CDR3 bases are TGTGCCAGCGCGACAGGGGGATCAGATACGCAGTATTTT.

This rearrangement joins TRBV6-5 to TRBJ1-6, with D unresolved. CDR1 is MNHEY, CDR2 SVGAGI, per germline. The CDR3 covers 16 residues. Trimming pared 3 bases from V and 7 bases from J, leaving 16 bases between. CDR3 residues: CASSYLDPRKNSPLHF. The CDR3 nucleotides read TGTGCCAGCAGTTATCTGGACCCTCGTAAGAATTCACCCCTCCACTTT.

This clonotype turned up a few times. The rearrangement links TRBV15 to TRBJ2-3, with D possibly matching TRBD2 (5 bases). The CDR3 extends over 13 amino acids. The germline V gene encodes CDR1 LNHNV and CDR2 YYDKDF (reference sequence). V was clipped by 4 bases and J by 5 bases, with 10 bases between them. The chain's CDR3 is CATSTLVVDTQYF. CDR3 in DNA: TGTGCCACCAGCACACTAGTGGTAGATACGCAGTATTTT.

In this sample, this clonotype turned up a few times. V and J are TRBV20-1 and TRBJ2-2; D is unclear. Germline values: CDR1 DFQATT, CDR2 SNEGSKA (reference sequence). The CDR3 is made up of 15 amino acids. V lost 0 bases to trimming and J lost 0 bases, with 8 bases between them. Here the CDR3 reads CSAREGKSNTGELFF. The DNA of the CDR3 is TGCAGTGCTAGAGAGGGCAAATCGAACACCGGGGAGCTGTTTTTT.

The chain uses TRBV2 and TRBJ2-3; D might be TRBD2 (5 bases). Trimming shortened V by 6 bases and J by 8 bases, and 12 bases separated the two germline ends. The germline gives CDR1 SNHLY, CDR2 FYNNEI. There are 12 residues in the CDR3. CDR3 bases: TGTGCCAGCAGCGATTTAGGAGGTACGCAGTATTTT. Residues: CASSDLGGTQYF.

This clonotype showed up just a few times. J is TRBJ1-2 and V is TRBV4-3; possible D gene TRBD1, 5 bases. Trimming stripped 8 bases from V and 4 bases from J, with 17 bases between. The length of the CDR3 is 14 residues. Germline V gene lookup returns CDR1 LGHNA and CDR2 YSLEER. CDR3 sequence: CASSTGSRGYGYTF. CDR3 bases: TGCGCCAGCTCTACGGGTTCAAGGGGCTATGGCTACACCTTC.

CDR3 in amino acids: CASSHRRDYGYTF. The CDR3 coding sequence is TGTGCCAGCAGCCATCGACGGGATTATGGCTACACCTTC. This chain joins TRBV7-8 and TRBJ1-2; unclear D gene. The length of the CDR3 is 13 residues. V was pared by 5 bases and J by 5 bases, with 12 bases between. Germline CDR1 SGHVS, CDR2 FQNEAQ. The full variable domain, rest sourced from reference TRBV7-8 and TRBJ1-2, is GAGVSQSPRYKVAKRGQDVALRCDPISGHVSLFWYQQALGQGPEFLTYFQNEAQLDKSGLPSDRFFAERPEGSVSTLKIQRTQQEDSAVYLCASSHRRDYGYTFGSGTRLTVV.

This clonotype was seen a handful of times. The CDR3 region has the DNA TGCGCCAGCAGCTTGGAGGACAGAGCGCTCGATGAGCAGTTCTTC. Its translation is CASSLEDRALDEQFF. This chain connects TRBV5-1 to TRBJ2-1; possible D gene TRBD1, 6 bases. CDR3 length: 15 residues. V was cut by 0 bases and J by 8 bases, with 15 bases left in between. Looked up from germline, CDR1 is SGHRS and CDR2 is YFSETQ.

This clonotype was observed a handful of times. The chain has TRBV9 and TRBJ2-7; 8 bases are a match to TRBD1. This CDR3 has 14 residues. Germline trimming cut 4 bases from V and 6 bases from J; bases unmatched to any gene: 9. In germline, CDR1 is SGDLS, CDR2 YYNGEE. DNA of the CDR3: TGTGCCAGCAGCTATACAGGGGGATCTGGCGAGCAGTACTTC. Protein: CASSYTGGSGEQYF.

Turning to this clonotype: Germline is not matched at one junction end, which may reflect a read error. The chain employs TRBV28 and TRBJ2-3; D possibly corresponds to TRBD2 (7 bases). Germline assignment: CDR1 MDHEN and CDR2 SYDVKM. CDR3 size: 14 residues. The CDR3 DNA reads as TGTGCCTGCAGGGGCGGGGGCGTCACAGATACGCAGTATTTT. Its protein is CACRGGGVTDTQYF. Drawing the rest from reference TRBV28 and TRBJ2-3, the complete variable domain is DVKVTQSSRYLVKRTGEKVFLECVQDMDHENMFWYRQDPGLGLRLIYFSYDVKMKEKGDIPEGYSVSREKKERFSLILESASTNQTSMYLCACRGGGVTDTQYFGPGTRLTVL.

The V call is TRBV29-1, the J call TRBJ1-5; TRBD1 agrees at 7 bases. The CDR3 covers 12 residues. Per the germline V gene, CDR1 is SQVTM and CDR2 is ANQGSEA. V lost 6 bases, J lost 7 bases, and 6 bases stayed unmatched. The CDR3 sequence: CSVRTGRQPQHF. CDR3 bases: TGCAGCGTCAGGACAGGTAGACAGCCCCAGCATTTT.

This clonotype was detected many times. This chain joins TRBV7-2 and TRBJ1-2, with 9 bases fitting TRBD1. This CDR3 region has 13 residues. The V gene end was trimmed by 5 bases and the J gene end by 7 bases; junction bases not matched to a gene: 5. Germline V gives CDR1 SGHTA, CDR2 FQGNSA. The CDR3 DNA follows: TGTGCCAGCAGCCTGGGACAGGGTCGTGGCTACACCTTC. Amino acids: CASSLGQGRGYTF.

The chain employs TRBV14 and TRBJ1-4; no reliable D call. Per the germline V gene, CDR1 is SGHDN and CDR2 is FVKESK. The CDR3 is 15 residues long. V lost 0 bases to trimming and J lost 8 bases, with 13 bases between them. CDR3 DNA sequence: TGTGCCAGCAGCCAAGATTTCAGGCCGCGGGAAAAACTGTTTTTT. As protein: CASSQDFRPREKLFF.

In its sample, this clonotype was seen a few times. The chain joins TRBV28 to TRBJ2-7; tentatively, D is TRBD1 (7 bases). The CDR3 runs 16 residues. The V and J ends lost 5 bases and 3 bases respectively, with 20 bases between them. The germline gives CDR1 MDHEN, CDR2 SYDVKM. The CDR3 DNA follows: TGTGCCAGCAGTAGCAACACCGCGGGACAGTTCTACGAGCAGTACTTC. This gives the protein CASSSNTAGQFYEQYF.

The chain joins TRBV19 to TRBJ2-5; a possible D gene is TRBD2 (6 bases). The V end lost 8 bases, the J end lost 4 bases, and 11 bases lay between the germline ends. There are 12 residues in the CDR3. Germline assignment: CDR1 LNHDA and CDR2 SQIVND (reference sequence). The CDR3 loop is CASQKAGETQYF. The CDR3 DNA reads TGTGCCAGTCAAAAAGCGGGAGAGACCCAGTACTTC.

This clonotype turned up a few times. This chain joins TRBV9 and TRBJ1-1, with D possibly being TRBD1 (6 bases). CDR1 is SGDLS and CDR2 is YYNGEE in the germline V gene. This CDR3 has 16 amino acids. With 6 bases removed from V and 0 bases from J, the gap between germline ends came to 18 bases. The CDR3 sequence: CASTAWGAPMNTEAFF. In DNA, the CDR3 is TGTGCCAGCACGGCCTGGGGGGCGCCTATGAACACTGAAGCTTTCTTT.

This clonotype was found a few times. The V gene is TRBV15, the J gene TRBJ2-1, with no clear D. Trimming removed 0 bases from V and 7 bases from J, with 10 bases in between. The CDR3 is 14 amino acids. CDR1 is LNHNV and CDR2 is YYDKDF in the germline V gene (reference sequence). The CDR3 sequence: CATSREQGLNEQFF. In nucleotides, the CDR3 is TGTGCCACCAGCAGAGAGCAAGGGCTGAATGAGCAGTTCTTC.

This sequence joins TRBV6-2 or TRBV6-3 and TRBJ1-1, with a possible D match to TRBD1 (5 bases). CDR3 length: 14 amino acids. V was cut by 6 bases and J by 5 bases, with 16 bases left in between. In germline, CDR1 is MNHEY, CDR2 SVGEGT. The CDR3 DNA reads TGTGCCAGCAGCCGGGACGGCCACCTGACTGAAGCTTTCTTT. Amino acids: CASSRDGHLTEAFF.

This clonotype has only a few counts. V gene TRBV12-3 or TRBV12-4 combines with J gene TRBJ1-1; 11 bases agree with TRBD1. CDR3 length equals 13 residues. Trimming cost V 1 base and J 10 bases; bases outside gene matches: 2. DNA for the CDR3: TGTGCCAGCAGTTTAGGGGGACAGGGGGGAGCTTTCTTT. Its translation is CASSLGGQGGAFF.

The V and J genes are TRBV29-1 and TRBJ2-1; the D call may be TRBD1 or TRBD2 (6 bases each). V was pared by 7 bases and J by 3 bases, with 19 bases between. Germline CDR1 and CDR2: SQVTM and ANQGSEA. There are 15 residues in the CDR3. In nucleotides, the CDR3 is TGCAGCGGAGAACGGGGGCAGTCCTACTACAATGAGCAGTTCTTC. As protein: CSGERGQSYYNEQFF.